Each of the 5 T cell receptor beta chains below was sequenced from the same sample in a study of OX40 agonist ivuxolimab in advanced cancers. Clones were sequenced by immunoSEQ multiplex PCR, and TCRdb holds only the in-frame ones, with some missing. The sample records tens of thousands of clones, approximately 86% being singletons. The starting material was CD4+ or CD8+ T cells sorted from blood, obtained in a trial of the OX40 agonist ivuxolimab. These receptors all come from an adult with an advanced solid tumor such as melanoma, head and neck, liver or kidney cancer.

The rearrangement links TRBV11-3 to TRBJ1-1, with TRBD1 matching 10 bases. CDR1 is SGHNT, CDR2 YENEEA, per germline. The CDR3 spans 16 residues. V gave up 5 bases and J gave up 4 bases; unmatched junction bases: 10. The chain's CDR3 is CASSRVWTGGSTEAFF. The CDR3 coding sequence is TGTGCCAGCAGCCGTGTTTGGACAGGGGGAAGCACTGAAGCTTTCTTT.

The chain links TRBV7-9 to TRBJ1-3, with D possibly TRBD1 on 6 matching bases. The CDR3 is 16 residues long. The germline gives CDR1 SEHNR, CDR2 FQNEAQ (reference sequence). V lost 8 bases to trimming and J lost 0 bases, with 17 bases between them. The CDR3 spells CASRPSGGLSGNTIYF. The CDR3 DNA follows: TGTGCCAGCCGTCCTAGCGGGGGGCTCTCTGGAAACACCATATATTTT.

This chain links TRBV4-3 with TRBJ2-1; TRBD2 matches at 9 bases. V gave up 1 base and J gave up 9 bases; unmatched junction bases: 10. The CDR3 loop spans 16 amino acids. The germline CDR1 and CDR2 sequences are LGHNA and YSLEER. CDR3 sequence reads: CASSQVRGGGAGEQFF. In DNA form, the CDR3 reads TGCGCCAGCAGCCAAGTTAGGGGCGGGGGGGCAGGTGAGCAGTTCTTC.

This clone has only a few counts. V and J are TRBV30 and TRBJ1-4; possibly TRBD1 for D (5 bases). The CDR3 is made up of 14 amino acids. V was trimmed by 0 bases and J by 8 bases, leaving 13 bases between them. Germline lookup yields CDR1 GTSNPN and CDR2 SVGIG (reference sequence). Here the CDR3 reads CAWSVRGPGEKLFF. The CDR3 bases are TGTGCCTGGAGTGTACGGGGACCTGGAGAAAAACTGTTTTTT.

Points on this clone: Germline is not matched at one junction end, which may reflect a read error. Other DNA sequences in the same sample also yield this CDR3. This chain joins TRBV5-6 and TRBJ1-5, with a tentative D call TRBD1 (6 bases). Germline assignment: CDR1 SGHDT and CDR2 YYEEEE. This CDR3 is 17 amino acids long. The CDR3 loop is CASSLATAGGPNQPQHF. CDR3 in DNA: TGCGCCAGCAGCTTGGCCACAGCGGGGGGCCCAAATCAGCCCCAGCATTTT.